These T cell receptor beta chains were read from a single sample in a study of cytomegalovirus exposure and HLA in healthy donors. Sequencing used immunoSEQ multiplex PCR; TCRdb keeps in-frame clones, though not all of them. The repertoire table contains about 150,000 clones. Sample: PBMCs. These receptors all come from a young man in good health and CMV-seronegative. The CDR3 runs from the conserved cysteine through the conserved F or W. Fields, in order: D gene, J gene, V gene, CDR3 protein. The D gene is left open where the match is weak.

D: .; J: TRBJ2-7; V: TRBV11-3; CDR3: CASRTNSGKSSYEQYF
D: .; J: TRBJ2-3; V: TRBV19; CDR3: CASSINRYTDTQYF
D: TRBD1; J: TRBJ1-2; V: TRBV5-1; CDR3: CASSLGQGEYYGYTF
D: .; J: TRBJ1-2; V: TRBV15; CDR3: CATSSSGVGYTF
D: TRBD2; J: TRBJ2-1; V: TRBV5-4; CDR3: CASSSRAGSYNEQFF
D: TRBD1; J: TRBJ2-1; V: TRBV10-3; CDR3: CAITGTGGGFLNEQFF
D: TRBD2; J: TRBJ2-7; V: TRBV19; CDR3: CASSMVLADVLVYF
D: .; J: TRBJ1-4; V: TRBV6-1; CDR3: CASSGDSENEKLFF
D: .; J: TRBJ2-1; V: TRBV27; CDR3: CASSPNPYNEQFF
D: .; J: TRBJ1-3; V: TRBV7-2; CDR3: CASSFLTGISGNTIYF
D: TRBD2; J: TRBJ2-7; V: TRBV4-1; CDR3: CASSQGHSGYSYEQYF
D: TRBD1; J: TRBJ2-2; V: TRBV19; CDR3: CASSKQGTTGELFF
D: TRBD1; J: TRBJ1-3; V: TRBV4-1; CDR3: CASSQDHEGASGSTIYF
D: TRBD2; J: TRBJ2-7; V: TRBV14; CDR3: CASSTGGQGRYEQYF
D: .; J: TRBJ2-7; V: TRBV28; CDR3: CATVATNYEQYF
D: .; J: TRBJ1-2; V: TRBV20-1; CDR3: CSANRVDGYTF
D: .; J: TRBJ1-2; V: TRBV6-5; CDR3: CASSERGGTRGYTF
D: TRBD2; J: TRBJ2-7; V: TRBV5-6; CDR3: CASSLARREGDYEQYF
D: .; J: TRBJ1-1; V: TRBV6-5; CDR3: CASSYSRGANTEAFF
D: .; J: TRBJ2-3; V: TRBV6-4; CDR3: CASSVEGATDTQYF
D: .; J: TRBJ2-3; V: TRBV6-4; CDR3: CASSGSGTDTQYF
D: TRBD2; J: TRBJ2-3; V: TRBV5-4; CDR3: CASTQVAGSSTDTQYF